This T cell receptor beta chain was recovered during a study of cytomegalovirus exposure and HLA in healthy donors. About the study: It was reported in a later analysis that the 90 to 150 validation repertoires used the same platform as the 550 to 850 first-cohort repertoires. General study findings and limits: Rare TCR sequences predominated, though certain public TCRs were found in many donors. A subsequent analysis found that TCR clusters from the first cohort also tended to co-occur in the approximately 110 validation repertoires, with about 94% of cluster scores above 0.

Measured with immunoSEQ multiplex PCR; TCRdb has only the in-frame clones, and not every one. The top ten hold approximately 2.3% of the sample, which has approximately 170,000 clones, over 80% seen once. In the case of this clone: Its antigen is as yet unknown.

Germline-derived CDR1 and CDR2 are MNHEY and SVGAGI. CDR3 size: 13 residues. The V end was cut by 8 bases, the J end by 2 bases, with 12 bases between. The TCR comes from a man aged 25 to 40 in good health and CMV-seropositive. The chain has TRBV6-5 and TRBJ1-1; the D gene is possibly TRBD1 (6 bases). Source material: PBMCs. CDR3 sequence reads: CASQTGVNTEAFF. Here the CDR3 DNA reads TGTGCCAGCCAGACAGGAGTAAACACTGAAGCTTTCTTT.